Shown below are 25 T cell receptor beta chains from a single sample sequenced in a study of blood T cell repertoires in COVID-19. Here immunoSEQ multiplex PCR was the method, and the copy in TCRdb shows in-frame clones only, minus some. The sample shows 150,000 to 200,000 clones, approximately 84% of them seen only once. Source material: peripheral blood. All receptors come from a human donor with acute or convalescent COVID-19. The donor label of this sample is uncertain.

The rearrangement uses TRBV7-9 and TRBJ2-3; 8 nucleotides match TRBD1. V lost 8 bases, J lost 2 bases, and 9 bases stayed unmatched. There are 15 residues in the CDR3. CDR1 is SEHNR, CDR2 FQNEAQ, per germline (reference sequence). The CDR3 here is CASVSTGGNTDTQYF. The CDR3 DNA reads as TGTGCCAGCGTATCTACAGGGGGGAACACAGATACGCAGTATTTT.

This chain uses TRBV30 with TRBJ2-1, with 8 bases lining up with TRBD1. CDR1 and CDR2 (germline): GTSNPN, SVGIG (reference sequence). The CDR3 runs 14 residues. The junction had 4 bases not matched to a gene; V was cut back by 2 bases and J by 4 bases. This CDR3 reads CAWSKQGVYNEQFF. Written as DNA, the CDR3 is TGTGCCTGGAGTAAACAGGGGGTATACAATGAGCAGTTCTTC.

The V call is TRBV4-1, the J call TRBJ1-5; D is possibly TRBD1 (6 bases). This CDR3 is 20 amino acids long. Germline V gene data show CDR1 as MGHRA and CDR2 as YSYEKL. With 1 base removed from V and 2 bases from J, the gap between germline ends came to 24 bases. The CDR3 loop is CASSQGIGGGGLSGNQPQHF. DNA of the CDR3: TGCGCCAGCAGCCAAGGGATTGGGGGTGGGGGCTTATCGGGCAATCAGCCCCAGCATTTT.

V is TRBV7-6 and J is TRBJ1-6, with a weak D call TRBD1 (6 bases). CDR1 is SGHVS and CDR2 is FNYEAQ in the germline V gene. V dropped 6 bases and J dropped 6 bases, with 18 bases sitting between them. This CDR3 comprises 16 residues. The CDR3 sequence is CASSRDTKEVNSPLHF. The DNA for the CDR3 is TGTGCCAGCAGTCGGGACACCAAGGAGGTTAATTCACCCCTCCACTTT.

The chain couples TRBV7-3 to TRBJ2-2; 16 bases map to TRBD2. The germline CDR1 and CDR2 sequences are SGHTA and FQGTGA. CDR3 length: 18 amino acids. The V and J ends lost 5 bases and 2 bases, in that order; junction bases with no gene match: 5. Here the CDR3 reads CASSAGTSGRANTGELFF. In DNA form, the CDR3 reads TGTGCCAGCAGCGCCGGGACTAGCGGGAGGGCTAACACCGGGGAGCTGTTTTTT.

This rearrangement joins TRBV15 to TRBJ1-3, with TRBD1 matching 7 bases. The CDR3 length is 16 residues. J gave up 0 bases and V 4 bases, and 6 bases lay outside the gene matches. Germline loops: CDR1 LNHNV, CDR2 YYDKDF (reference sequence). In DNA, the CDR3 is TGTGCCACCAGCATCACACAGGGGAGCTCTGGAAACACCATATATTTT. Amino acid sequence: CATSITQGSSGNTIYF.

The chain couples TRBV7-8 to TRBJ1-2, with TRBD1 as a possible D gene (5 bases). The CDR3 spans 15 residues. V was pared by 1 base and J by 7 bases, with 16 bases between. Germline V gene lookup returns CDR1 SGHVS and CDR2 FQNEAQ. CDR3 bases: TGTGCCAGCAGCTTAGAAGGCAGGGCGGCCGGTGGCTACACCTTC. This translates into CASSLEGRAAGGYTF.

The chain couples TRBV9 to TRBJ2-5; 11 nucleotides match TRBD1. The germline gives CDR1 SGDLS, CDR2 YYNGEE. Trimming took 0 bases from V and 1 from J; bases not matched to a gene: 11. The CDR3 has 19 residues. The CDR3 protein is CASSVGTGGDLRSQETQYF. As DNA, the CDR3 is TGTGCCAGCAGCGTAGGGACAGGGGGCGATCTTCGATCCCAAGAGACCCAGTACTTC.

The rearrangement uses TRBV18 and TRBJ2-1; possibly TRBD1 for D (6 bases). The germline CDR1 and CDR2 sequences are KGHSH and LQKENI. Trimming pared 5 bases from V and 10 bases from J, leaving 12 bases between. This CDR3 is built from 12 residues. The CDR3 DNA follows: TGTGCCAGCTCATCTTCTAGGGGGGAGCAGTTCTTC. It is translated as CASSSSRGEQFF. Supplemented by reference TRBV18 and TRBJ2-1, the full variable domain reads NAGVMQNPRHLVRRRGQEARLRCSPMKGHSHVYWYRQLPEEGLKFMVYLQKENIIDESGMPKERFSAEFPKEGPSILRIQQVVRGDSAAYFCASSSSRGEQFFGPGTRLTVL.

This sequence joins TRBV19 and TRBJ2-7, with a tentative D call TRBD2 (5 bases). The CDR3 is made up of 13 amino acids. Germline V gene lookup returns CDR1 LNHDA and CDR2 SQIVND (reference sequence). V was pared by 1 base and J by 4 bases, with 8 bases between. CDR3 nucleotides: TGTGCCAGTAGTATAGCTCGGGGATACGAGCAGTACTTC. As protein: CASSIARGYEQYF. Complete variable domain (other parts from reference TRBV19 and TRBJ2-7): DGGITQSPKYLFRKEGQNVTLSCEQNLNHDAMYWYRQDPGQGLRLIYYSQIVNDFQKGDIAEGYSVSREKKESFPLTVTSAQKNPTAFYLCASSIARGYEQYFGPGTRLTVT.

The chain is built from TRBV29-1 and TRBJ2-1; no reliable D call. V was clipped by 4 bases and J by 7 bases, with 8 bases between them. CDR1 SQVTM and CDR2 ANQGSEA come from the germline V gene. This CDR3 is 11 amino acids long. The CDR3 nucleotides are TGCAGCGTTGGCGCGCGAAATGAGCAGTTCTTC. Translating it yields CSVGARNEQFF.

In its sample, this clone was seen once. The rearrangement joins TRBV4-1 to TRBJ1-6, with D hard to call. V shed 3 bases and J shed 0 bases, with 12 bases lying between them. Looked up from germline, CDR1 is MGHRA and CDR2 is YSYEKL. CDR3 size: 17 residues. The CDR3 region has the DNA TGCGCCAGCAGCCAGTCCGTAGAGAGCTCCTATAATTCACCCCTCCACTTT. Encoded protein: CASSQSVESSYNSPLHF.

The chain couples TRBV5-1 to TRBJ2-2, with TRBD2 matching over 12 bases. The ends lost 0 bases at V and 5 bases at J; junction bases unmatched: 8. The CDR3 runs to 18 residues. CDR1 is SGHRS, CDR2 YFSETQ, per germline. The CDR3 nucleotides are TGCGCCAGCAGCTTGGCCCTAGCGGGAGGGCCGGCAACCGGGGAGCTGTTTTTT. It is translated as CASSLALAGGPATGELFF. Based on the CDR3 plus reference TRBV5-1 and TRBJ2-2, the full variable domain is KAGVTQTPRYLIKTRGQQVTLSCSPISGHRSVSWYQQTPGQGLQFLFEYFSETQRNKGNFPGRFSGRQFSNSRSEMNVSTLELGDSALYLCASSLALAGGPATGELFFGEGSRLTVL.

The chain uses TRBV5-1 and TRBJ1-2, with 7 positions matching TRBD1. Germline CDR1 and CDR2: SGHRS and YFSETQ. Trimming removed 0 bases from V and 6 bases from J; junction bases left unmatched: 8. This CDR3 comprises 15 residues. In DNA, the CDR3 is TGCGCCAGCAGCTTGGATGGGGCAGGGGGGAATGGCTACACCTTC. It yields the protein CASSLDGAGGNGYTF.

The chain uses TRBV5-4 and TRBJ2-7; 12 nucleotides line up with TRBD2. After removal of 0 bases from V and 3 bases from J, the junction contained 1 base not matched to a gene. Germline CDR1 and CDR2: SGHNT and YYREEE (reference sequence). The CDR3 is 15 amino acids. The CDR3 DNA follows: TGTGCCAGCAGCTTGGGGACTAGCGGGAACTACGAGCAGTACTTC. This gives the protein CASSLGTSGNYEQYF.

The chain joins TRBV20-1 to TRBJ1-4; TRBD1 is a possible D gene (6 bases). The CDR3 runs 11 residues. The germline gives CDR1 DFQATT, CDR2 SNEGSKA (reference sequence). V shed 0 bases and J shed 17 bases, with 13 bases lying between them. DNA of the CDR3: TGCAGTGCTAGAGATCCCAGGGGCTATTTTTTT. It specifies CSARDPRGYFF.

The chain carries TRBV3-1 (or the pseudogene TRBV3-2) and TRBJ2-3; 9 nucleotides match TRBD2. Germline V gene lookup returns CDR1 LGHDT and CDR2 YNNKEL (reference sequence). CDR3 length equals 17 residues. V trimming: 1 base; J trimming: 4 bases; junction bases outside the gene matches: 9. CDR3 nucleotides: TGTGCCAGCAGCCAAGGGTTCGTGACTAGCGGAGCAGATACGCAGTATTTT. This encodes CASSQGFVTSGADTQYF.

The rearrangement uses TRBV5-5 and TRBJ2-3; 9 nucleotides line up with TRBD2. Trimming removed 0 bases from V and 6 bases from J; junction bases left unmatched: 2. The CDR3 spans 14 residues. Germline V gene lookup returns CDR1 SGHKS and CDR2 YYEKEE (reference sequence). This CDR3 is CASSLGLAGDTQYF. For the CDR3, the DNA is TGTGCCAGCAGCTTGGGGCTAGCGGGGGATACGCAGTATTTT.

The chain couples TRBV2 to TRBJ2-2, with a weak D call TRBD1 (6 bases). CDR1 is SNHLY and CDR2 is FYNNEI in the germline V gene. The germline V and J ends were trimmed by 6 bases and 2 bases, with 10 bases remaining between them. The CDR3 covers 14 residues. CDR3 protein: CASRWGHNTGELFF. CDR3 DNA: TGTGCCAGCAGATGGGGACACAACACCGGGGAGCTGTTTTTT.

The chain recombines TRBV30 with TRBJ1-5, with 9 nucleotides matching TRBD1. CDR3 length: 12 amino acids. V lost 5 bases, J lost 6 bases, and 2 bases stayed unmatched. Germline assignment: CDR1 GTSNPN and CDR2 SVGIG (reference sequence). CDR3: CAWGQGSQPQHF. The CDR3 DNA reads TGTGCCTGGGGACAGGGGAGTCAGCCCCAGCATTTT.

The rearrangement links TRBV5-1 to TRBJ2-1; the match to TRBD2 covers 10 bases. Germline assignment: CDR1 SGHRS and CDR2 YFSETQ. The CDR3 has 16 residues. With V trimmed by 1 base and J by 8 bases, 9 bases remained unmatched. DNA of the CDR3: TGCGCCAGCAGCTTGAGCGGGGGGGCTAAAGGGGATGAGCAGTTCTTC. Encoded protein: CASSLSGGAKGDEQFF.

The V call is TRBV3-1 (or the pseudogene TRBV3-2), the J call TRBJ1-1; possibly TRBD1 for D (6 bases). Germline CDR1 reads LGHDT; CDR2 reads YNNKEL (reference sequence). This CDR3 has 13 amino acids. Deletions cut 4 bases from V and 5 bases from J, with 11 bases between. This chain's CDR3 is CASSPFRGTEAFF. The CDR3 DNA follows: TGTGCCAGCAGCCCCTTCAGGGGTACTGAAGCTTTCTTT.

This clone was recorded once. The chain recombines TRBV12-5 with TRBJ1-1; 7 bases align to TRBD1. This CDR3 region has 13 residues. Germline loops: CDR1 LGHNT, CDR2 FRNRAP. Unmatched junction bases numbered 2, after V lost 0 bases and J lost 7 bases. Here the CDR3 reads CASGLVQGVEAFF. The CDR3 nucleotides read TGTGCTAGTGGTTTGGTGCAGGGGGTTGAAGCTTTCTTT.

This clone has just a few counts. The DNA of the CDR3 is TGCGCCAGCACCCCAGACAGCGCAAGAAACACCATATATTTT. It yields the protein CASTPDSARNTIYF. The chain employs TRBV5-1 and TRBJ1-3; a possible D gene is TRBD1 (5 bases). Trimming took off 6 bases at V and 5 bases at J, with 15 bases between the two ends. The CDR3 length is 14 residues. Germline V gene sequence: CDR1 SGHRS, CDR2 YFSETQ.

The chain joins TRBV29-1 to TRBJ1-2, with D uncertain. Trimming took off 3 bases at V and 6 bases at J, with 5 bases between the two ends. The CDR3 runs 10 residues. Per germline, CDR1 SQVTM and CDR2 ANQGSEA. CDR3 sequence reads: CSVEGDGYTF. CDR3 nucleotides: TGCAGCGTTGAGGGAGATGGCTACACCTTC.